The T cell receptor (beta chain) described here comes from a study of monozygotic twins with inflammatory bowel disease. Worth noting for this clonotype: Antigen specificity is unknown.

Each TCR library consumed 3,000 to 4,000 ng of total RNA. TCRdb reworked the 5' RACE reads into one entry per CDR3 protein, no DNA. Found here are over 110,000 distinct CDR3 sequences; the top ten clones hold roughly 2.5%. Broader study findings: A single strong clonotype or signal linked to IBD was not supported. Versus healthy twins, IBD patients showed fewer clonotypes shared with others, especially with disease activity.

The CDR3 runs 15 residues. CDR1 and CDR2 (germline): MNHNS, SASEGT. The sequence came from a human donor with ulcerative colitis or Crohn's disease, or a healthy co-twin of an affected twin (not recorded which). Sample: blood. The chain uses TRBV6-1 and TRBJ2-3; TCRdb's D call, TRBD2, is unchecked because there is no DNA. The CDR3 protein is CASSELVGGGDTQYF.